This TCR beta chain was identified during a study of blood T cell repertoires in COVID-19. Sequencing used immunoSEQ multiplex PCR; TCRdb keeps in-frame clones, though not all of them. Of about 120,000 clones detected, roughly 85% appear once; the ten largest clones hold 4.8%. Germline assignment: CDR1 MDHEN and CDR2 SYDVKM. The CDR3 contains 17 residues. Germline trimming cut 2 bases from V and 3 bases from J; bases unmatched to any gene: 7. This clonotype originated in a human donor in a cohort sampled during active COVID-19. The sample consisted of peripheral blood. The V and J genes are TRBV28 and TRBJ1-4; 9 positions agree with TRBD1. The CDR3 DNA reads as TGTGCCAGCAGTTTACAAGGGACAGGGCGGGCTAATGAAAAACTGTTTTTT. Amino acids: CASSLQGTGRANEKLFF.